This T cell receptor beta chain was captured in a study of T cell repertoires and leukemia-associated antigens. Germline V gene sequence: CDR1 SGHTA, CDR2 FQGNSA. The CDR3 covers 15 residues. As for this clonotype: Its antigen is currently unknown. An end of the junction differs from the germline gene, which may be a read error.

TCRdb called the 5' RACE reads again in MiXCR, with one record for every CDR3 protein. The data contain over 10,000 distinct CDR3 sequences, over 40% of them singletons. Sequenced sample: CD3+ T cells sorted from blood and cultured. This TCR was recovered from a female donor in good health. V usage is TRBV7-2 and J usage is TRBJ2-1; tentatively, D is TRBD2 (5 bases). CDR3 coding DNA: TGTGCCAGCAGCGTAGCGTCGGGCCTCTACAATGAGCAGTTCTTC. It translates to CASSVASGLYNEQFF. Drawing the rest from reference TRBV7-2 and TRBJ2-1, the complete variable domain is GAGVSQSPSNKVTEKGKDVELRCDPISGHTALYWYRQSLGQGLEFLIYFQGNSAPDKSGLPSDRFSAERTGGSVSTLTIQRTQQEDSAVYLCASSVASGLYNEQFFGPGTRLTVL.